One and the same sample provided the 25 T cell receptor beta chains below, sequenced in a study of monozygotic twins with inflammatory bowel disease. TCRdb re-called the 5' RACE reads; every CDR3 protein appears as one record, without DNA. The specimen's table records about 160,000 distinct CDR3 sequences. Sequencing was carried out using blood. The receptors stem from a human donor with ulcerative colitis or Crohn's disease, or a healthy co-twin of an affected twin (not recorded which).

The V call is TRBV7-8, the J call TRBJ2-3. The CDR3 extends over 14 amino acids. Germline V gene sequence: CDR1 SGHVS, CDR2 FQNEAQ. The chain's CDR3 is CASSLGRRADTQYF.

The CDR3 here is CASSLEVTGEQYF. The J gene is TRBJ2-7, the V gene TRBV5-1. Germline CDR1 reads SGHRS; CDR2 reads YFSETQ. The CDR3 is 13 amino acids.

The chain joins TRBV5-1 to TRBJ2-3; TCRdb reports TRBD2, a call that lacks DNA to check it against. Germline V gene sequence: CDR1 SGHRS, CDR2 YFSETQ. This CDR3 contains 16 residues. The CDR3 sequence is CASSLGLAGFTDTQYF.

The chain employs TRBV12-3 or TRBV12-4 and TRBJ1-6; the D gene TCRdb calls, TRBD1, cannot be checked with no DNA. The CDR3 runs to 15 residues. CDR3 in amino acids: CASSLEDSGNSPLHF.

CDR3 amino acids: CASSFPGTGRVEQYF. The chain combines TRBV5-1 with TRBJ2-7; lacking DNA, the TRBD1 call made by TCRdb goes unchecked. Germline CDR1 is SGHRS and CDR2 is YFSETQ. CDR3 length: 15 residues.

The genes are TRBV2 and TRBJ1-6; the D call from TCRdb, TRBD1, cannot be confirmed without DNA. Germline V CDR1 and CDR2: SNHLY, FYNNEI. This CDR3 has 16 residues. The CDR3 sequence is CASSERRVEGGSPLHF.

The rearrangement links TRBV10-3 to TRBJ1-1. Germline loops: CDR1 ENHRY, CDR2 SYGVKD. This CDR3 spans 11 amino acids. The CDR3 here is CAISANTEAFF.

The CDR3 reads CASSEANTGELFF. This rearrangement joins TRBV6-4 to TRBJ2-2. The germline V gene encodes CDR1 MRHNA and CDR2 SNTAGT. The CDR3 consists of 13 residues.

The rearrangement uses TRBV5-1 and TRBJ1-6; the TCRdb D gene call, TRBD1, has no DNA to confirm it. This CDR3 has 16 residues. Germline lookup yields CDR1 SGHRS and CDR2 YFSETQ. The chain's CDR3 is CASSLSSRRGHSPLHF.

The rearrangement uses TRBV5-5 and TRBJ2-3; the TRBD2 assignment by TCRdb is unverifiable without DNA. The CDR3 length is 17 residues. Looked up from germline, CDR1 is SGHKS and CDR2 is YYEKEE (reference sequence). The CDR3 loop is CASSRDPEGRGTDTQYF.

The CDR3 spells CAISDVLTGGRNEQFF. The chain carries TRBV10-3 and TRBJ2-1; TCRdb reports TRBD1, a call that lacks DNA to check it against. The germline CDR1 and CDR2 sequences are ENHRY and SYGVKD. The CDR3 is 16 residues long.

The J gene is TRBJ2-1, the V gene TRBV19; TCRdb reports TRBD2, a call that lacks DNA to check it against. This CDR3 is built from 16 residues. Germline CDR1 LNHDA, CDR2 SQIVND (reference sequence). This CDR3 is CASSIVGTSGRGVKFF.

The chain recombines TRBV15 with TRBJ2-1; TCRdb designates TRBD2, a call that cannot be tested without DNA. The CDR3 consists of 17 residues. The germline V gene encodes CDR1 LNHNV and CDR2 YYDKDF (reference sequence). CDR3 sequence reads: CATSRGGLADRGDEQFF.

The V and J genes are TRBV10-2 and TRBJ2-1; the TCRdb D gene call, TRBD1, has no DNA to confirm it. This CDR3 is built from 15 residues. From germline, CDR1 is WSHSY and CDR2 SAAADI. CDR3 region: CASRAGTGTYNEQFF.

V and J are TRBV15 and TRBJ1-4; as DNA is missing, the TRBD1 call by TCRdb cannot be tested. This CDR3 comprises 16 residues. Germline CDR1 LNHNV, CDR2 YYDKDF (reference sequence). CDR3 amino acids: CATSRAPSGTNEKLFF.

The V and J genes are TRBV7-9 and TRBJ1-6; TCRdb designates TRBD1, a call that cannot be tested without DNA. The CDR3 covers 13 residues. CDR1 and CDR2 (germline): SEHNR, FQNEAQ (reference sequence). The CDR3 spells CASSATPGSPLHF.

The chain employs TRBV6-2 or TRBV6-3 and TRBJ2-1; TCRdb's D gene call, TRBD1, goes unchecked for lack of DNA. Looked up from germline, CDR1 is MNHEY and CDR2 is SVGEGT. This CDR3 region has 12 residues. CDR3 residues: CASSSDSAAQFF.

This chain links TRBV30 with TRBJ2-7; there is no DNA to check the TCRdb D call of TRBD1. Per germline, CDR1 GTSNPN and CDR2 SVGIG (reference sequence). The CDR3 runs 15 residues. The CDR3 spells CAWSVFSIRDNEQYF. Full variable domain (rest looked up from reference TRBV30 and TRBJ2-7): SQTIHQWPATLVQPVGSPLSLECTVEGTSNPNLYWYRQAAGRGLQLLFYSVGIGQISSEVPQNLSASRPQDRQFILSSKKLLLSDSGFYLCAWSVFSIRDNEQYFGPGTRLTVT.

The chain uses TRBV5-1 and TRBJ1-5. The germline V gene encodes CDR1 SGHRS and CDR2 YFSETQ. The CDR3 extends over 11 amino acids. CDR3 region: CASSRNQPQHF.

The J gene is TRBJ1-6, the V gene TRBV5-1; TCRdb proposes TRBD1, but this gene call is untestable without DNA. The CDR3 consists of 13 residues. Germline loops: CDR1 SGHRS, CDR2 YFSETQ. The CDR3 region is CASTGDGNSPLHF.

The chain combines TRBV11-3 with TRBJ2-5; TCRdb picks TRBD2, but there is no DNA to check that call. Germline loops: CDR1 SGHNT, CDR2 YENEEA. There are 15 residues in the CDR3. The CDR3 loop is CASSRRGGRAETQYF.

The chain's CDR3 is CASSGTSGRNEQFF. J is TRBJ2-1 and V is TRBV5-4; there is no DNA to check the TCRdb D call of TRBD2. Per germline, CDR1 SGHNT and CDR2 YYREEE (reference sequence). The CDR3 totals 14 residues. The full variable domain, rest sourced from reference TRBV5-4 and TRBJ2-1, is ETGVTQSPTHLIKTRGQQVTLRCSSQSGHNTVSWYQQALGQGPQFIFQYYREEENGRGNFPPRFSGLQFPNYSSELNVNALELDDSALYLCASSGTSGRNEQFFGPGTRLTVL.

The rearrangement links TRBV7-2 to TRBJ2-7. The CDR3 extends over 13 amino acids. The germline gives CDR1 SGHTA, CDR2 FQGNSA. CDR3 loop: CASSTSSSYEQYF.

The chain links TRBV18 to TRBJ2-3; TCRdb's D call, TRBD1, is unchecked because there is no DNA. Germline V gene lookup returns CDR1 KGHSH and CDR2 LQKENI. CDR3 length: 15 amino acids. CDR3 in amino acids: CASSPKRGATDTQYF.

The chain is built from TRBV4-1 and TRBJ2-7; as DNA is missing, the TRBD1 call by TCRdb cannot be tested. Germline CDR1 is MGHRA and CDR2 is YSYEKL. The CDR3 is 15 amino acids. This CDR3 is CASSQGKGNVHEQYF.